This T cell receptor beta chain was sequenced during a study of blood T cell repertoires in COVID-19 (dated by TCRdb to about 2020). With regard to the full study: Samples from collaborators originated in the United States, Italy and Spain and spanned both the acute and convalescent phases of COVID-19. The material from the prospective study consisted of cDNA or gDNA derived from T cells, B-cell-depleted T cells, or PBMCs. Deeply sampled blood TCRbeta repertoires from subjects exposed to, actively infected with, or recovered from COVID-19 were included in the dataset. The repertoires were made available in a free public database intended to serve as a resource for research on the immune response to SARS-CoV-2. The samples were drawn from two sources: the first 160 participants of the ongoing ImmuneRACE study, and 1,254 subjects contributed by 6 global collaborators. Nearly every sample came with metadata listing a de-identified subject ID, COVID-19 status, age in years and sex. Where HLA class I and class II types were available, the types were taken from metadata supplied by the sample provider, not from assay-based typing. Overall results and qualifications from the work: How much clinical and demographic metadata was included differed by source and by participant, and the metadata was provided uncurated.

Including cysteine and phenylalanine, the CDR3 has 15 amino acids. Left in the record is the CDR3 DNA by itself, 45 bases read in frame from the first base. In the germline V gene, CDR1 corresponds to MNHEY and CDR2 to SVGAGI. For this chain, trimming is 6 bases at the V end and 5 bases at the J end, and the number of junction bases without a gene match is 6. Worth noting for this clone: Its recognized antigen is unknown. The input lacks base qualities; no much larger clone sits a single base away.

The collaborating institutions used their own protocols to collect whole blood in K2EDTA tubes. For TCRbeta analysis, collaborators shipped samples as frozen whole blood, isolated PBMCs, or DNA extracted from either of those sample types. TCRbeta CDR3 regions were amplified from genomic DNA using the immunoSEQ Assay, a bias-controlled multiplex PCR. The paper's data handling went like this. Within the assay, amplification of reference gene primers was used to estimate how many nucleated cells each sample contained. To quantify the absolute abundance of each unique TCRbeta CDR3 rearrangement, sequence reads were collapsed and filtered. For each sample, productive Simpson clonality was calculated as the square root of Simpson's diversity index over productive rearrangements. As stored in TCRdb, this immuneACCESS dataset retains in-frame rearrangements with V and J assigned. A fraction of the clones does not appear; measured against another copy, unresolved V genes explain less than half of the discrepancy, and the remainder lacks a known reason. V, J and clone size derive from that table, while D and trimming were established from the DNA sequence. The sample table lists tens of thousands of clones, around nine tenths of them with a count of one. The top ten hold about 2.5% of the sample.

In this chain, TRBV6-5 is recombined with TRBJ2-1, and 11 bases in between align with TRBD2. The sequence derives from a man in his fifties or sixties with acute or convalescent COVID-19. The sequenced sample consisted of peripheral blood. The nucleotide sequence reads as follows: TGTGCCAGCAGAAATAGCGGGGGGGCGAACAATGAGCAGTTCTTC. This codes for CASRNSGGANNEQFF.